These 7 T cell receptor beta chains were all obtained from the same sample, sequenced in a study of sequential checkpoint blockade in melanoma (dated by TCRdb to between 2018 and 2021). In the paper's terms, the treatment or condition label means: randomized to nivolumab then ipilimumab (arm A) or the reverse (arm B). Library generation was performed with the immunoSEQ multiplex PCR assay. TCRdb took over this immuneACCESS table, retaining in-frame rearrangements with V and J assigned. Such tables are incomplete; in checked studies, under half of the missing clones stem from an unresolved V gene, and the remainder is unexplained. The sample table contains about 17,000 clones; only one count was recorded for roughly 73% of them. Around 20% of the sample lies in the top ten. Sequencing used CD8+ T cells sorted from blood (inferred from file names), obtained from a patient given nivolumab and ipilimumab in sequence. The source is a human donor with melanoma.

This clone was found a few times. The chain employs TRBV5-6 and TRBJ1-2, with D hard to call. Germline values: CDR1 SGHDT, CDR2 YYEEEE. With 3 bases removed from V and 4 bases from J, the gap between germline ends came to 19 bases. CDR3 size: 16 residues. CDR3 nucleotide sequence: TGTGCCAGCAGCTCACCCGTTTCGTCAGGAGGCTATGGCTACACCTTC. This translates into CASSSPVSSGGYGYTF. The full variable domain, rest sourced from reference TRBV5-6 and TRBJ1-2, is DAGVTQSPTHLIKTRGQQVTLRCSPKSGHDTVSWYQQALGQGPQFIFQYYEEEERQRGNFPDRFSGHQFPNYSSELNVNALLLGDSALYLCASSSPVSSGGYGYTFGSGTRLTVV.

This CDR3 is CARSLTTATDTQYF. CDR3 DNA sequence: TGTGCCAGAAGCTTGACCACTGCCACAGATACGCAGTATTTT. This chain joins TRBV5-3 and TRBJ2-3; D remains ambiguous. TRBV5-3 is placed among ORFs of uncertain function. CDR3 size: 14 residues. V gave up 1 base and J gave up 2 bases, with 8 bases separating them.

The chain uses TRBV7-6 and TRBJ2-2, with TRBD2 identical over 8 bases. J lost 5 bases, V lost 0 bases, and 5 bases had no gene match. CDR1 is SGHVS and CDR2 is FNYEAQ in the germline V gene. The CDR3 covers 16 residues. The CDR3 loop reads CASSLASGGPTGELFF. The CDR3 DNA reads TGTGCCAGCAGCTTAGCCAGCGGGGGACCTACCGGGGAGCTGTTTTTT. Full variable domain (outside the CDR3, taken from reference TRBV7-6 and TRBJ2-2): GAGVSQSPRYKVTKRGQDVALRCDPISGHVSLYWYRQALGQGPEFLTYFNYEAQQDKSGLPNDRFSAERPEGSISTLTIQRTEQRDSAMYRCASSLASGGPTGELFFGEGSRLTVL.

V usage is TRBV7-4 and J usage is TRBJ2-5; tentative D call: TRBD2 (6 bases). The germline CDR1 and CDR2 sequences are SGHVT and SQSDAQ. This CDR3 is built from 12 residues. For the CDR3, the DNA is TGTGCAACCGACGGCGGGGAAGAGACCCAGTACTTC. Its translation: CATDGGEETQYF.

The chain combines TRBV27 with TRBJ2-2; D perhaps matches TRBD1 (5 bases). This CDR3 is built from 15 residues. Germline values: CDR1 MNHEY, CDR2 SMNVEV (reference sequence). V lost 4 bases to trimming and J lost 3 bases, with 12 bases between them. In DNA form, the CDR3 reads TGTGCCAGCAGTTCGGAACAGGTTTACACCGGGGAGCTGTTTTTT. Protein product: CASSSEQVYTGELFF.

This rearrangement joins TRBV6-1 to TRBJ1-4; perhaps TRBD1 as D (6 bases). Germline CDR1 is MNHNS and CDR2 is SASEGT. The CDR3 is 15 residues long. V was pared by 5 bases and J by 5 bases, with 15 bases between. The DNA for the CDR3 is TGTGCCAGCAGTCTAACGACAGGAGAGAATGAAAAACTGTTTTTT. Translating it yields CASSLTTGENEKLFF.

This rearrangement joins TRBV29-1 to TRBJ1-2, with TRBD1 as a possible D gene (5 bases). V lost 0 bases, J lost 5 bases, and 13 bases lay in between. Germline values: CDR1 SQVTM, CDR2 ANQGSEA. CDR3 length: 14 amino acids. Here the CDR3 reads CSVEDGGTLYGYTF. The CDR3 DNA reads as TGCAGCGTTGAAGATGGGGGGACGTTATATGGCTACACCTTC. Looking up the rest from reference TRBV29-1 and TRBJ1-2 gives the full variable domain: SAVISQKPSRDICQRGTSLTIQCQVDSQVTMMFWYRQQPGQSLTLIATANQGSEATYESGFVIDKFPISRPNLTFSTLTVSNMSPEDSSIYLCSVEDGGTLYGYTFGSGTRLTVV.